This T cell receptor beta chain came from a study of metastatic and nonmetastatic thyroid tumors. Across the study: The study looked at repertoires side by side in blood and in tumor or nodule tissue from malignant and benign thyroid patients.

By share, this clone ranks as medium-sized. As yet, its antigen is unknown. Regarding the study as a whole: In both blood and tumor samples, TCR beta diversity was reported significantly higher for malignant than benign nodules.

Authors' data handling: Clinicopathological groups supplied CDR3 differences that were used to build a distant-metastasis classifier for papillary thyroid cancer. TCRdb recomputed clones from the PCR reads via MiXCR. These V and J calls originate from TCRdb's pipeline instead of the authors' own analysis. The sample holds about 15,000 clones, roughly 23% seen once. No patient had received any treatment before thyroid surgery. This CDR3 comprises 14 residues. With 6 bases removed from V and 0 bases from J, the gap between germline ends came to 8 bases. Germline assignment: CDR1 MNHNS and CDR2 SASEGT. This sequence was found in a female donor with papillary thyroid cancer or a benign thyroid nodule (not recorded which). Some clones in this sample may be carry-over from other donors' samples. J is TRBJ2-2 and V is TRBV6-1, with a tentative D call TRBD1 (6 bases). The sequenced material came from tumor tissue. The CDR3 region is CASSRQANTGELFF. The DNA for the CDR3 is TGTGCCAGCAGCCGACAGGCGAACACCGGGGAGCTGTTTTTT.